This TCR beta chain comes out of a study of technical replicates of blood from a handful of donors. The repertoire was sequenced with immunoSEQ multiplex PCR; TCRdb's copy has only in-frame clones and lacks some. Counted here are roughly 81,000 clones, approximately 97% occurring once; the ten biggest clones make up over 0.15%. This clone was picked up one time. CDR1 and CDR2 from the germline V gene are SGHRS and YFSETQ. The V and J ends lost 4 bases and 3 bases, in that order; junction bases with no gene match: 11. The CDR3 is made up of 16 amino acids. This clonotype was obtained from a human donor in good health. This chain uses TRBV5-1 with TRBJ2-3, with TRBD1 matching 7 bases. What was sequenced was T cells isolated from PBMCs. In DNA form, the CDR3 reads TGCGCCAGCAGCGCCCGACAGGGTGGAAGGACAGATACGCAGTATTTT. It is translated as CASSARQGGRTDTQYF.